This T cell receptor (beta chain) was recorded in a study of CD8 T cells in ankylosing spondylitis. The germline gives CDR1 SGHVS, CDR2 FQNEAQ. The CDR3 is 18 residues long. The V and J ends lost 4 bases and 0 bases respectively, with 20 bases between them. Overall study findings and caveats: The authors found the disease-linked clones to be CD8+ and relatively rare in peripheral blood. One TCR beta motif, made up of roughly 8 highly homologous variants, appeared characteristic of ankylosing spondylitis blood.

MiXCR was run by TCRdb on the 5' RACE reads, yielding one entry per CDR3 protein. The sample lists 200,000 to 250,000 distinct CDR3 sequences, around 19% occurring once. In its sample, this clonotype was seen many times. Its cognate antigen is unknown. This chain links TRBV7-8 with TRBJ2-3; D is possibly TRBD2 (6 bases). The sequenced sample consisted of blood, either unsorted or a sorted T cell fraction (not recorded which). The receptor's source is a male donor with ankylosing spondylitis. The CDR3 region is CASSSGAILAPSTDTQYF. CDR3 nucleotides: TGTGCCAGCAGCTCCGGAGCGATTCTAGCGCCTAGCACAGATACGCAGTATTTT. Full variable domain (rest looked up from reference TRBV7-8 and TRBJ2-3): GAGVSQSPRYKVAKRGQDVALRCDPISGHVSLFWYQQALGQGPEFLTYFQNEAQLDKSGLPSDRFFAERPEGSVSTLKIQRTQQEDSAVYLCASSSGAILAPSTDTQYFGPGTRLTVL.